The present T cell receptor beta chain was sequenced within a study of vaccination effects on CD4 cells after COVID-19. Study-wide findings and caveats: Early post-infection timepoints were absent, and convalescent patients were few. Clones induced by infection and by vaccine showed marked clonal contraction late after vaccination.

Details on this clone: The antigen is not known.

Antigen-specific CD4+ T cells were expanded with viral peptide pools in the ViraFEST assay before sequencing. After roughly 10 days in culture, the CD4+ T cells were isolated. Wells containing 1.5 million to 2 million PBMC each were cultured with roughly 10 IU/ml IL-2 and about 10 ug/ml peptides. The table came from immunoSEQ multiplex PCR; TCRdb's copy has only in-frame clones and leaves some out. The repertoire holds tens of thousands of clones, with 80% to 90% as singletons. This specimen was CD4+ T cells from PBMCs cultured with HCoV-229E spike peptides, taken before COVID-19 vaccination. This TCR derives from a human donor who received a COVID-19 vaccine.

As DNA, the CDR3 is TGTGCCAGCAGTCGGGGGGGGTCGTATGAAAAACTGTTTTTT. Translating it yields CASSRGGSYEKLFF. The chain has TRBV6-5 and TRBJ1-4, with TRBD1 as a possible D gene (5 bases). The CDR3 runs to 14 residues. The germline V gene has CDR1 MNHEY and CDR2 SVGAGI. Trimming removed 5 bases at V and 6 bases at J, with 13 bases between.